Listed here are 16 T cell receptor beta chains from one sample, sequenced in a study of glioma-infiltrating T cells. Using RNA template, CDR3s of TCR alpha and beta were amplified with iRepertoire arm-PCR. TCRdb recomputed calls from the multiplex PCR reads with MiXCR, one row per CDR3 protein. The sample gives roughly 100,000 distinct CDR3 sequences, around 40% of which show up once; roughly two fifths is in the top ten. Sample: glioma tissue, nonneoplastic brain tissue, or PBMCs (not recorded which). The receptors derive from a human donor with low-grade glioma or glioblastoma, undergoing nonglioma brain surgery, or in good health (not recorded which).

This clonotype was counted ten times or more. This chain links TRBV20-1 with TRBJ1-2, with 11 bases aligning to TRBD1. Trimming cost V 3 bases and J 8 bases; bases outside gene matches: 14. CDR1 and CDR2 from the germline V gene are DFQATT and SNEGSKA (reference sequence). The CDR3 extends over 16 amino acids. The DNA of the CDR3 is TGCAGTGCTAGGACAGGACAGGGGGCGCCGGGTGGAGGCTACACCTTC. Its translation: CSARTGQGAPGGGYTF.

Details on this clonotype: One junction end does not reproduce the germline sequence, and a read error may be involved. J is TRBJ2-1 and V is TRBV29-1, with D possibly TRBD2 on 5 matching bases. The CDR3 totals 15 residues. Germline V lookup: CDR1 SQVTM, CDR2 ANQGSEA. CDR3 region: CSFRGSSASYNEKFF. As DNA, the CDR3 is TGCAGCTTTCGAGGGAGTTCGGCGTCCTACAATGAGAAGTTCTTC.

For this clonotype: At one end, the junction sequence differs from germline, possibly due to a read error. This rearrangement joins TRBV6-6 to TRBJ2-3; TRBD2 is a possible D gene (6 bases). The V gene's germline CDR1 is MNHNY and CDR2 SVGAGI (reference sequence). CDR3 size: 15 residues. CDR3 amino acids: CASGYPGTFTDTQYF. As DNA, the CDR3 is TGTGCCAGCGGTTACCCTGGGACTTTCACAGATACACAGTATTTT.

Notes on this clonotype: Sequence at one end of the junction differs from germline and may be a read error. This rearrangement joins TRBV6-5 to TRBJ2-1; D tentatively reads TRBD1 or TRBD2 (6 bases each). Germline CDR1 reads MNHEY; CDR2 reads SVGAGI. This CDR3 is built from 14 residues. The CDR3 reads CASSQQGGYNEQSF. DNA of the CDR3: TGTGCCAGCAGTCAACAGGGAGGATACAATGAGCAGTCCTTC.

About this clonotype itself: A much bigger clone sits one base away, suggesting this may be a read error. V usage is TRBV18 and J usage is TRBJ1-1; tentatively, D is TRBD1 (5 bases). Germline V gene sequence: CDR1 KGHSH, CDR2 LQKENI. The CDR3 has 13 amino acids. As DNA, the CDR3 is TGTGCCAGGTCACCACAGGCTAACACTGAAGCTTTCTTT. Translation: CARSPQANTEAFF.

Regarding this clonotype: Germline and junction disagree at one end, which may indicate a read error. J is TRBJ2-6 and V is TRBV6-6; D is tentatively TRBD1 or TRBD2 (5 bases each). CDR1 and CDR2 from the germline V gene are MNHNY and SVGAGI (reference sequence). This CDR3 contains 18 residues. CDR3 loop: CASSYSARTYSGANALAF. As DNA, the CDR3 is TGTGCCAGCAGTTACTCGGCCAGGACTTACTCTGGGGCCAACGCCCTGGCTTTC.

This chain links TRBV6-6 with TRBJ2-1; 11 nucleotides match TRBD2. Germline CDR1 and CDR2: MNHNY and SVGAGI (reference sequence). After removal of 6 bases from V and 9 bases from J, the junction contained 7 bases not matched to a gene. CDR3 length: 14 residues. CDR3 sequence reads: CASSLLAGVREQFF. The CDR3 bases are TGTGCCAGCAGCCTACTAGCGGGAGTTCGTGAGCAGTTCTTC.

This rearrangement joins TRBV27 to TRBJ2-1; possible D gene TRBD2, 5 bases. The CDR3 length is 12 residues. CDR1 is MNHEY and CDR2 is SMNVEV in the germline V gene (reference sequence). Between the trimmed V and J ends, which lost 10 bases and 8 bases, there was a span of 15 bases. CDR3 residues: CATSGGSYEQFF. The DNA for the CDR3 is TGTGCCACCTCCGGCGGGTCCTATGAGCAGTTCTTC.

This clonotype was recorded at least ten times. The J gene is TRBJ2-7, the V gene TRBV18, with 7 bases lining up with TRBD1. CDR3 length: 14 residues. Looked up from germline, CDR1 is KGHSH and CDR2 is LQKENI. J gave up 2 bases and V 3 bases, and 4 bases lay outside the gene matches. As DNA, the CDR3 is TGTGCCAGCTCACCGCAGACAGGGCCCTACGAGCAGTACTTC. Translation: CASSPQTGPYEQYF.

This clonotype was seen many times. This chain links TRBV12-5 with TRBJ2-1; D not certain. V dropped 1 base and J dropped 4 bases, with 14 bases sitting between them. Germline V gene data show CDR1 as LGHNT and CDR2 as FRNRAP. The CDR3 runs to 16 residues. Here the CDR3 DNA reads TGTGCTAGTGGTTTGGGTCGGTCCGGAGCGTACAATGAGCAGTTCTTC. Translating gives CASGLGRSGAYNEQFF.

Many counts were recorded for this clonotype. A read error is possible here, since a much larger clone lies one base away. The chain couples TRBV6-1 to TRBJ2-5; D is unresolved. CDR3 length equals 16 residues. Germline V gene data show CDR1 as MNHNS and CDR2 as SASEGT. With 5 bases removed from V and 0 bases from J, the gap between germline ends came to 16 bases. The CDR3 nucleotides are TGTGCCAGCAGTCCTTTGGAAGATTTGTACCAAGAGACCCAGTACTTC. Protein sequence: CASSPLEDLYQETQYF.

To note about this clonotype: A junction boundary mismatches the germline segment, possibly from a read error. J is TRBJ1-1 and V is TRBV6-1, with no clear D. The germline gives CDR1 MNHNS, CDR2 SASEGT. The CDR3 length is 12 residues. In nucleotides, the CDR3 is TGTGCCAGCAGCCGAGGAGGCACTGAAGCTTTTTTT. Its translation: CASSRGGTEAFF.

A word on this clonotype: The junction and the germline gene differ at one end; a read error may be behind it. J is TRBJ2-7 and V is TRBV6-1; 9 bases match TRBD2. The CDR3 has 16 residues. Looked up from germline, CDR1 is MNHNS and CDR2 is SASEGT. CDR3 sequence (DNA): TGTGCCGGCAGAATGACTAGCGGCTATAGCTCCTACGAGCAGTACTTC. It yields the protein CAGRMTSGYSSYEQYF.

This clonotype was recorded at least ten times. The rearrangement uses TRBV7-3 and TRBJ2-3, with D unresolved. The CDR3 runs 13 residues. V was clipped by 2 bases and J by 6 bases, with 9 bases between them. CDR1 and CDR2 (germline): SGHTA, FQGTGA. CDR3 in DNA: TGTGCCAGCAGCTTATCGTTCTTGGATACGCAGTATTTT. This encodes CASSLSFLDTQYF.

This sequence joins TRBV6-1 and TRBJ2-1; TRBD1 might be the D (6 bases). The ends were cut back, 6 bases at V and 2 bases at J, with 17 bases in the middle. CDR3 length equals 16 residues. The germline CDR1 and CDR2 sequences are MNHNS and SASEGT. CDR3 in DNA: TGTGCCAGCAGCCAGCGTACAGGGAGCCCCTACAATGAGCAGTTCTTC. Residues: CASSQRTGSPYNEQFF.

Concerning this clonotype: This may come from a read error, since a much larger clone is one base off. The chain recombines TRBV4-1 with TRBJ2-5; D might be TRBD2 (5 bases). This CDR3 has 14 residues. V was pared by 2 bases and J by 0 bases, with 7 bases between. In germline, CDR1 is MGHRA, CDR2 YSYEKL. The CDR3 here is CASSQNSDQETQYF. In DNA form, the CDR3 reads TGCGCCAGCAGCCAAAATAGCGACCAAGAGACCCAGTACTTC.